This record covers a single TCR beta chain. This CDR3 spans 15 amino acids. In germline, CDR1 is LGHDT, CDR2 YNNKEL (reference sequence). J was trimmed by 5 bases and V by 1 base; bases with no gene match: 6. These data originate in a study of blood T cell repertoires in COVID-19. Study as a whole: T cells, B-cell-depleted T cells, or PBMCs provided the cDNA or gDNA that served as material.

Study processing details: Amplified reference gene primers provided the basis for estimating nucleated cell counts. Assay: immunoSEQ multiplex PCR; the TCRdb copy retains only in-frame clones and omits some. V, J and clone size are taken as reported in that table, and D and trimming were inferred from the DNA itself. Among over 75,000 clones listed, 88% were seen once. Recruited during active infection, patients (from Seattle) were subsequently followed longitudinally. This clonotype was obtained from a man aged 45-60 years with COVID-19, enrolled during active disease. This chain connects TRBV3-1 (or the pseudogene TRBV3-2) to TRBJ2-7, with TRBD2 matching 9 bases. Sequences were obtained from peripheral blood. In nucleotides, the CDR3 is TGTGCCAGCAGCCAAGGTCTAGCGGGGAACCACGAGCAGTACTTC. Translation gives CASSQGLAGNHEQYF.